A single sample gave rise to the 23 T cell receptor beta chains below, sequenced in a study of CD8 T cells in Susac syndrome. It was with random hexamers that roughly 0.45 to 1 ug RNA was reverse transcribed. TCRdb analysed the immunoSEQ multiplex PCR reads with MiXCR anew, one entry per CDR3 protein. Found here are about 240,000 distinct CDR3 sequences, about 95% of them singletons; the top ten hold about 0.095%. Input material: CD4+ T cells from PBMCs. The receptors stem from a human donor with Susac syndrome.

A single count supports this clonotype. V usage is TRBV7-9 and J usage is TRBJ1-2; tentative D call: TRBD1 (6 bases). This CDR3 has 14 amino acids. Germline assignment: CDR1 SEHNR and CDR2 FQNEAQ (reference sequence). V was shortened by 7 bases and J by 6 bases, with 18 bases between the two germline ends. The CDR3 here is CASTIVRTVNGYTF. The CDR3, as DNA: TGTGCCAGCACCATCGTCCGGACAGTTAATGGCTACACCTTC.

V and J are TRBV7-8 and TRBJ2-1; 7 bases agree with TRBD1. Germline trimming cut 2 bases from V and 7 bases from J; bases unmatched to any gene: 8. The CDR3 totals 15 residues. CDR1 and CDR2 (germline): SGHVS, FQNEAQ. The CDR3 DNA reads as TGTGCCAGCAGCTTACACAGGGGAAAGTTTAATGAGCAGTTCTTC. Amino acid sequence: CASSLHRGKFNEQFF.

The chain joins TRBV12-3 or TRBV12-4 to TRBJ2-4; D gene ambiguous. This CDR3 has 11 amino acids. Trimming removed 3 bases at V and 13 bases at J, with 10 bases between. This CDR3 is CASSFPRPQYF. CDR3 DNA sequence: TGTGCCAGCAGTTTCCCCCGGCCCCAGTACTTC.

The chain has TRBV28 and TRBJ2-5; D is possibly TRBD2 (6 bases). The CDR3 runs 14 residues. The germline V gene encodes CDR1 MDHEN and CDR2 SYDVKM. V lost 3 bases and J 5 bases, leaving 13 bases between the germline ends. The CDR3 DNA reads TGTGCCAGCAGTTTTGGAGGGGTTAGTGAGACCCAGTACTTC. Amino acids: CASSFGGVSETQYF.

The V gene is TRBV7-3, the J gene TRBJ2-7; D could derive from TRBD1 or TRBD2 (5 bases each). The ends were cut back, 6 bases at V and 7 bases at J, with 16 bases in the middle. The CDR3 is made up of 13 amino acids. From germline, CDR1 is SGHTA and CDR2 FQGTGA. CDR3 bases: TGTGCCAGCAGTGGGACCTCAAGTGGGGAGCAGTACTTC. Its translation: CASSGTSSGEQYF.

The gene calls are TRBV2 and TRBJ2-7; TRBD2 agrees at 14 bases. The CDR3 length is 15 residues. Germline assignment: CDR1 SNHLY and CDR2 FYNNEI. With V trimmed by 8 bases and J by 3 bases, 6 bases remained unmatched. For the CDR3, the DNA is TGTGCCAGCCAATCCGGGACTAGCGGGAGCTACGAGCAGTACTTC. Amino acid sequence: CASQSGTSGSYEQYF.

This clonotype was found once. The chain joins TRBV3-1 to TRBJ1-1; D remains ambiguous. The CDR3 runs 14 residues. The V gene's germline CDR1 is LGHDT and CDR2 YNNKEL (reference sequence). V was shortened by 1 base and J by 6 bases, with 12 bases between the two germline ends. The CDR3 sequence: CASSQGLLSAEAFF. The CDR3 DNA is TGTGCCAGCAGCCAAGGGCTATTATCCGCTGAAGCTTTCTTT.

J is TRBJ2-5 and V is TRBV20-1; 10 nucleotides align to TRBD1. Germline CDR1 reads DFQATT; CDR2 reads SNEGSKA (reference sequence). The CDR3 sequence is 15 residues long. V was clipped by 2 bases and J by 0 bases; unmatched bases: 3. Written as DNA, the CDR3 is TGCAGTGCTAGAAGACAGGGGGCCTACCAAGAGACCCAGTACTTC. Protein sequence: CSARRQGAYQETQYF.

This sequence joins TRBV18 and TRBJ2-1; D is ambiguous. The CDR3 sequence is 15 residues long. The germline V gene encodes CDR1 KGHSH and CDR2 LQKENI. V was shortened by 3 bases and J by 7 bases, with 16 bases between the two germline ends. The chain's CDR3 is CASSPSSKEWNEQFF. CDR3 nucleotide sequence: TGTGCCAGCTCACCGTCATCTAAAGAGTGGAATGAGCAGTTCTTC.

The V and J genes are TRBV5-6 and TRBJ2-2, with TRBD1 as a possible D gene (8 bases). This CDR3 comprises 16 residues. Germline CDR1 and CDR2: SGHDT and YYEEEE. Trimming cost V 4 bases and J 4 bases, with 17 bases left between them. The CDR3 DNA reads as TGTGCCAGCAGCCGCGGGGGACAGGCGCGCACCGGGGAGCTGTTTTTT. Translation gives CASSRGGQARTGELFF.

This clonotype was seen a single time. The rearrangement uses TRBV7-8 and TRBJ2-1, with TRBD1 as a possible D gene (5 bases). The V end lost 2 bases, the J end lost 0 bases, and 14 bases lay between the germline ends. CDR1 and CDR2 from the germline V gene are SGHVS and FQNEAQ. The CDR3 spans 17 residues. The CDR3 sequence: CASSLKGHYGSYNEQFF. The CDR3 DNA follows: TGTGCCAGCAGCTTAAAGGGGCACTATGGCTCCTACAATGAGCAGTTCTTC.

This chain connects TRBV23-1 to TRBJ2-2, with 8 positions matching TRBD2. TRBV23-1 is annotated as an ORF whose role is uncertain. The CDR3 is 21 residues long. V dropped 2 bases and J dropped 6; count of bases not matched to a gene: 23. CDR3 region: CASSQGPPDIGGLEKAGELFF. The CDR3, as DNA: TGCGCCAGCAGTCAAGGACCGCCCGACATCGGGGGACTAGAAAAGGCCGGGGAGCTGTTTTTT.

The rearrangement uses TRBV4-1 and TRBJ2-3; tentative D call: TRBD1 (5 bases). The V end was cut by 4 bases, the J end by 4 bases, with 12 bases between. CDR3 length: 14 residues. Germline CDR1 is MGHRA and CDR2 is YSYEKL. The CDR3 protein is CASSPRVRADTQYF. In DNA form, the CDR3 reads TGCGCCAGCAGCCCTCGGGTCAGGGCAGATACGCAGTATTTT.

The rearrangement links TRBV6-6 to TRBJ2-6, with D tentatively TRBD2 (5 bases). The CDR3 length is 16 residues. The germline V gene has CDR1 MNHNY and CDR2 SVGAGI (reference sequence). Trimming cost V 6 bases and J 0 bases, with 12 bases left between them. DNA for the CDR3: TGTGCCAGCAGCCGAGGACGGGGCTCTGGGGCCAACGTCCTGACTTTC. It specifies CASSRGRGSGANVLTF.

The V and J genes are TRBV30 and TRBJ2-6, with D uncertain. The ends were cut back, 5 bases at V and 4 bases at J, with 18 bases in the middle. Germline values: CDR1 GTSNPN, CDR2 SVGIG (reference sequence). The CDR3 is 16 residues long. The CDR3 nucleotides read TGTGCCTGGGCCCCTCCGGGTACCTCCGGGGCCAACGTCCTGACTTTC. Residues: CAWAPPGTSGANVLTF.

This chain joins TRBV20-1 and TRBJ2-1, with D tentatively TRBD2 (6 bases). The germline V gene encodes CDR1 DFQATT and CDR2 SNEGSKA (reference sequence). This CDR3 comprises 14 residues. CDR3 region: CSLDSGETRNEQFF. The CDR3 nucleotides read TGCAGCCTGGACTCCGGAGAGACTAGAAATGAGCAGTTCTTC.

V and J are TRBV4-1 and TRBJ2-1; possibly TRBD2 for D (6 bases). Trimming shortened V by 5 bases and J by 8 bases, and 19 bases separated the two germline ends. Germline-derived CDR1 and CDR2 are MGHRA and YSYEKL. The length of the CDR3 is 15 residues. The CDR3 DNA sequence: TGCGCCAGCAGCTACAGAGGCGGGAATCTCGATGAGCAGTTCTTC. This codes for CASSYRGGNLDEQFF.

V usage is TRBV30 and J usage is TRBJ2-3; D gene ambiguous. CDR3 length equals 11 residues. Germline lookup yields CDR1 GTSNPN and CDR2 SVGIG (reference sequence). The V gene lost 3 bases and the J gene lost 6 bases, with 7 bases spanning the gap. The CDR3 region is CAWSRSDTQYF. The CDR3 bases are TGTGCCTGGAGCCGATCCGATACGCAGTATTTT.

This chain uses TRBV7-8 with TRBJ2-1; 9 bases map to TRBD1. V shed 7 bases, J shed 3 bases, and the junction held 13 bases outside the gene matches. This CDR3 spans 17 amino acids. Per the germline V gene, CDR1 is SGHVS and CDR2 is FQNEAQ. CDR3 amino acids: CASIESWTGALYNEQFF. The CDR3 DNA follows: TGTGCCAGCATCGAGTCGTGGACAGGGGCGCTCTACAATGAGCAGTTCTTC.

This clonotype was seen once. The chain links TRBV27 to TRBJ1-5; unclear D gene. Germline values: CDR1 MNHEY, CDR2 SMNVEV (reference sequence). Trimming removed 6 bases from V and 1 base from J, with 10 bases in between. This CDR3 spans 14 amino acids. The CDR3: CASSRYRSNQPQHF. As DNA, the CDR3 is TGTGCCAGCAGCCGTTACAGAAGCAATCAGCCCCAGCATTTT.

The chain employs TRBV2 and TRBJ2-7, with D perhaps matching TRBD1 or TRBD2 (5 bases each). The CDR3 spans 13 residues. V was trimmed by 6 bases and J by 3 bases, leaving 12 bases between them. Germline CDR1 reads SNHLY; CDR2 reads FYNNEI. The CDR3 DNA follows: TGTGCCAGCAGCCGGGACGGAGGCTACGAGCAGTACTTC. Amino acid sequence: CASSRDGGYEQYF.

The genes are TRBV20-1 and TRBJ2-5, with TRBD1 as a possible D gene (5 bases). V gave up 6 bases and J gave up 5 bases, with 19 bases separating them. This CDR3 is 14 amino acids long. Germline V lookup: CDR1 DFQATT, CDR2 SNEGSKA (reference sequence). The CDR3 nucleotides read TGCAGTGCAACTCCACCTACAGGTCGGGAGACCCAGTACTTC. It yields the protein CSATPPTGRETQYF.

V and J are TRBV29-1 and TRBJ2-7; 11 nucleotides agree with TRBD2. J was trimmed by 2 bases and V by 2 bases; bases with no gene match: 5. In germline, CDR1 is SQVTM, CDR2 ANQGSEA. The CDR3 runs 15 residues. The CDR3 region has the DNA TGCAGCGTTGAAAAGGTGACTAGCGGGGCCTACGAGCAGTACTTC. Translated, it gives CSVEKVTSGAYEQYF.